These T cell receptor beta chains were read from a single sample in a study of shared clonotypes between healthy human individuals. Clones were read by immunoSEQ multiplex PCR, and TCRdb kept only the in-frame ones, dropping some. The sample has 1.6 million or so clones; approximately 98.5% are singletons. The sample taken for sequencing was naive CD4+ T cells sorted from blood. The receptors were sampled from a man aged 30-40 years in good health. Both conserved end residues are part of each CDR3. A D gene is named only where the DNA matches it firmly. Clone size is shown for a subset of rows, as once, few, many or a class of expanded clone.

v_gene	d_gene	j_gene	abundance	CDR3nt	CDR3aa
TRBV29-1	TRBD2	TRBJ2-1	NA	TGCAGCGTTGGAGGGAGCGGGAGAATCTACAATGAGCAGTTCTTC	CSVGGSGRIYNEQFF
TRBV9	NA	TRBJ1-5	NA	TGTGCCAGCAGCGCCGCAGTTTCGGGTCAGCCCCAGCATTTT	CASSAAVSGQPQHF
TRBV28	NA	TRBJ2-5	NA	TGTGCCAGCATAGCCGAGTACCAAGAGACCCAGTACTTC	CASIAEYQETQYF
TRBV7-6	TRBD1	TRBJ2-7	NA	TGTGCCAGCAGCGCCGACAGGGGCCCTCGCGAGCAGTACTTC	CASSADRGPREQYF
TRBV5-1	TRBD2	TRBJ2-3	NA	TGCGCCAGCAGCTCCGCGGGAGCCCGCACAGATACGCAGTATTTT	CASSSAGARTDTQYF
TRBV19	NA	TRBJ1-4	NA	TGTGCCAGTAGTATCTGGGTGACGACGGCTAATGAAAAACTGTTTTTT	CASSIWVTTANEKLFF
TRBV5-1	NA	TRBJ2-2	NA	TGCGCCAGCAGCTTGAATCACGGCGCCGGGGAGCTGTTTTTT	CASSLNHGAGELFF
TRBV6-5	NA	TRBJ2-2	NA	TGTGCCAGCACCCCCAGGGCTACGAACACCGGGGAGCTGTTTTTT	CASTPRATNTGELFF
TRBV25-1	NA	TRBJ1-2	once	TGTGCCAGCAGTGAATCCCCAGGGGTGTTTTCCGGCTACACCTTC	CASSESPGVFSGYTF
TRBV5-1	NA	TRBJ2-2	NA	TGCGCCAGCAGCTTACACACGAACACCGGGGAGCTGTTTTTT	CASSLHTNTGELFF
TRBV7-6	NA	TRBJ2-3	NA	TGTGCCAGCAGCTCGAAGGCGGGATTACGGACAGATACGCAGTATTTT	CASSSKAGLRTDTQYF
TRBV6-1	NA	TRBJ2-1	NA	TGTGCCAGCAGTGAAGCGCTTGACTCTTTTGAGAATGAGCAGTTCTTC	CASSEALDSFENEQFF
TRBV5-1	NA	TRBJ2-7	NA	TGCGCCAGCAGCTTGGATCCCTTACACTCCTACGAGCAGTACTTC	CASSLDPLHSYEQYF
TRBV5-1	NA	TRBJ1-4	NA	TGCGCCAGCAGCTTTAATCTGGGTGAAAAACTGTTTTTT	CASSFNLGEKLFF
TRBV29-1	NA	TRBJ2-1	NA	TGCAGCGTTGGACAGGCCCCTTCCTACAATGAGCAGTTCTTC	CSVGQAPSYNEQFF
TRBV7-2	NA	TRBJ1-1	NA	TGTGCCAGCAGCTTAGTAGGACGGACTACCTCCAACACTGAAGCTTTCTTT	CASSLVGRTTSNTEAFF
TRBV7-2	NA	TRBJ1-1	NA	TGTGCCAGCAGCTCCCAACCGGGACGCCGTTCGGGAACTGAAGCTTTCTTT	CASSSQPGRRSGTEAFF
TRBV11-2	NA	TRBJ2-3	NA	TGTGCCAGCAGCTTAGATCTAACAGCTAGCACAGATACGCAGTATTTT	CASSLDLTASTDTQYF
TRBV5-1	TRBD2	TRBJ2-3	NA	TGCGCCAGCAGCCCCCAGGGAGGGGCGCGGACAGATACGCAGTATTTT	CASSPQGGARTDTQYF
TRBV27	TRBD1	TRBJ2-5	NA	TGTGCCAGCAGTTCAAGGGGGCAGAGTGGAGCCCAGTACTTC	CASSSRGQSGAQYF
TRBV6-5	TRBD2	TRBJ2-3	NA	TGTGCCAGCAGGCCTTTGGGACTAGGCTCAGATACGCAGTATTTT	CASRPLGLGSDTQYF
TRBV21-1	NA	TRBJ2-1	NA	TGTGCCAGCAGTCTAAACAGGGAAATCTTAAGCTCCTACAATGAGCAGTTCTTC	CASSLNREILSSYNEQFF
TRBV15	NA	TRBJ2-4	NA	TGTGCCACCAGCAGAGCTGGGGGGTCCAAAAACATTCAGTACTTC	CATSRAGGSKNIQYF
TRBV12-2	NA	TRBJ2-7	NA	TGTGCAAGTCGCTCCATGACTAGCGGGAGTCCCTACGAGCAGTACTTC	CASRSMTSGSPYEQYF
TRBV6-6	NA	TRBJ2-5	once	TGTGCCAGCAGTTATTCCCAAGAGACCCAGTACTTC	CASSYSQETQYF
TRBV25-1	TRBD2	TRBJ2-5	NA	TGTGCCAGCAGTGACCCTGGGAGGGGAAGTGAACAGACCCAGTACTTC	CASSDPGRGSEQTQYF
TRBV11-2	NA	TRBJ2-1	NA	TGTGCCAGCAGCTTGGCTAGCGACTACAATGAGCAGTTCTTC	CASSLASDYNEQFF
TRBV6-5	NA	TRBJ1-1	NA	TGTGCCAGCAGTTACGATCGGGACACTGAAGCTTTCTTT	CASSYDRDTEAFF
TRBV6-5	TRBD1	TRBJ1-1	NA	TGTGCCAGCAGTCCCCCGGGACAGCCGAACACTGAAGCTTTCTTT	CASSPPGQPNTEAFF
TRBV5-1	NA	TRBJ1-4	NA	TGCGCCAGCAGCCGTGAGGCAACTAATGAAAAACTGTTTTTT	CASSREATNEKLFF
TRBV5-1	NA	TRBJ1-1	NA	TGCGCCAGCAGCCCGCTGATAGGGGGGGAAGCTTTCTTT	CASSPLIGGEAFF
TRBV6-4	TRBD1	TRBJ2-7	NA	TGTGCCCTTGACAGGGCCGAGCAGTACTTC	CALDRAEQYF
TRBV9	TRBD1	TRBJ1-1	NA	TGTGCCAGCAGCGTGACAGGGACTATGAACACTGAAGCTTTCTTT	CASSVTGTMNTEAFF
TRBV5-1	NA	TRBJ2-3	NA	TGCGCCAGCAGCCCCAACACAGGGTTGCGGGATACGCAGTATTTT	CASSPNTGLRDTQYF
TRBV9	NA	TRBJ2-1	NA	TGTGCCAGCAGCATATCTAGCGTCGGCTCCTACAATGAGCAGTTCTTC	CASSISSVGSYNEQFF
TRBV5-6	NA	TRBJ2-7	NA	TGTGCCAGCAGCCTGGGAATCGGCGGAGGCTACGAGCAGTACTTC	CASSLGIGGGYEQYF
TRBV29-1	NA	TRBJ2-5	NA	TGCAGCGTTCAGGGGCCTCAAGAGACCCAGTACTTC	CSVQGPQETQYF
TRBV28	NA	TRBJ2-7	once	TGTGCCAGCAGTTTATCGGCACCTACCTACGAGCAGTACTTC	CASSLSAPTYEQYF
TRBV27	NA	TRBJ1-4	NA	TGTGCCAGCAGTTCTCTAGGGTCTGAAAAACTGTTTTTT	CASSSLGSEKLFF
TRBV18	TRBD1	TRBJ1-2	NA	TGTGCCAGCTCACCGGGACAGGGAAGAACTAACTATGGCTACACCTTC	CASSPGQGRTNYGYTF
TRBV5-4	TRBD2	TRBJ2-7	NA	TGTGCCAGCGGACGGGGGACTAGCGGTTACTACGAGCAGTACTTC	CASGRGTSGYYEQYF
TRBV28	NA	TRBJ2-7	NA	TGTGCCAGCAGCACGATCCCCTGGTACGAGCAGTACTTC	CASSTIPWYEQYF
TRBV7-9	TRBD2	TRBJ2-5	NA	TGTGCCAGCAGCTTAGGTCGGGGGGAAGAGACCCAGTACTTC	CASSLGRGEETQYF
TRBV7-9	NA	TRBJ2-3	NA	TGTGCCAGCAGCTTAGTAACAGGGAGCACAGATACGCAGTATTTT	CASSLVTGSTDTQYF
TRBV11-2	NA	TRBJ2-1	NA	TGTGCCAGCAGCTATGGACTGAACAATGAGCAGTTCTTC	CASSYGLNNEQFF
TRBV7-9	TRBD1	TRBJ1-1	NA	TGTGCCAGCTTCGAGTACCGGGACAGGGGGCGCACTGAAGCTTTCTTT	CASFEYRDRGRTEAFF
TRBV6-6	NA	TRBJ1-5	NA	TGTGCCACCAGGGAGAGGGAAGGTCAGCCCCAGCATTTT	CATREREGQPQHF
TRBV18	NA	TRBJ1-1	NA	TGTGCCAGCTCACCTTTGGGACAAGTGAACACTGAAGCTTTCTTT	CASSPLGQVNTEAFF
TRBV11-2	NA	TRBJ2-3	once	TGTGCCAGCACCAAGGAGGGGGCCACAGATACGCAGTATTTT	CASTKEGATDTQYF
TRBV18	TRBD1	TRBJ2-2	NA	TGTGCCAGCTCACCACCGGTGCCCGGGACAGCAAACACCGGGGAGCTGTTTTTT	CASSPPVPGTANTGELFF
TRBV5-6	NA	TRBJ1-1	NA	TGTGCCAGCAGCCCGGCCGGAGGGGGATGGGTTACTGAAGCTTTCTTT	CASSPAGGGWVTEAFF
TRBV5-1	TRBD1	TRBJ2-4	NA	TGCGCCAGCAAGGCAGGGGGCTCGGAGAACATTCAGTACTTC	CASKAGGSENIQYF
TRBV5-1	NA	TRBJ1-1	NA	TGCGCCAGCAGCAAGGGGCTTTGGAACACTGAAGCTTTCTTT	CASSKGLWNTEAFF
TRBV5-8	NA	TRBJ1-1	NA	TGTGCCAGCAGCCCGATACAACCCATGAACACTGAAGCTTTCTTT	CASSPIQPMNTEAFF